This record looks at one T cell receptor (beta chain) sequence and its context. The CDR3 length is 15 residues. From germline, CDR1 is KGHDR and CDR2 SFDVKD. Trimming stripped 3 bases from V and 4 bases from J, with 12 bases between. The TCR beta repertoire was assessed by survey-level immunoSEQ sequencing. Libraries were prepared by immunoSEQ multiplex PCR; TCRdb keeps only in-frame clonotypes and omits some of them. The table includes 40,000 to 55,000 clones, 90% to 95% detected once. The sequence came from a man aged 35 to 55 with rheumatoid arthritis. The J gene is TRBJ2-1, the V gene TRBV24-1; possibly TRBD1 or TRBD2 for D (5 bases each). The sample was PBMCs. The CDR3 coding sequence is TGTGCCACCAGTGATCCAGTCGGGACGTACAATGAGCAGTTCTTC. Translating gives CATSDPVGTYNEQFF.